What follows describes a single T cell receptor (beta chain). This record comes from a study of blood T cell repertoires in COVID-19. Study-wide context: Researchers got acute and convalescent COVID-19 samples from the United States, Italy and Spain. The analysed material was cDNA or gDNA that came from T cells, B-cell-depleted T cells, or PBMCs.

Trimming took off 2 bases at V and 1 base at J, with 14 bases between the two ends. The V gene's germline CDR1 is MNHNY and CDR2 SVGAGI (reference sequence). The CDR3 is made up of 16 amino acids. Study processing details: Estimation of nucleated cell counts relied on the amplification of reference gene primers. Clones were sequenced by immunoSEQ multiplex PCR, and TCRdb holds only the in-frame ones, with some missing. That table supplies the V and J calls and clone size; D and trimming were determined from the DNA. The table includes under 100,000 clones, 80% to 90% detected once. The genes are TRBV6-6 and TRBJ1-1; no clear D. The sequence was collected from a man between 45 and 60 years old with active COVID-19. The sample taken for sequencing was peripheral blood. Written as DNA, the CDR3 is TGTGCCAGCAGTTACCCAGAAACCGGGGAGAACACTGAAGCTTTCTTT. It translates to CASSYPETGENTEAFF.